This TCR beta chain was sequenced for a study of CD8 T cells in Susac syndrome. The germline CDR1 and CDR2 sequences are SEHNR and FQNEAQ (reference sequence). This CDR3 contains 16 residues. TCR beta sequences were obtained from blood CD8+ and CD4+ T cells. The authors reverse transcribed roughly 0.5 to 1 ug RNA with random hexamers. TCR beta CDR3 was amplified by immunoSEQ multiplex PCR. This amplification extended across 54 Vbeta and 13 Jbeta segments. Using its own MiXCR run on the immunoSEQ multiplex PCR reads, TCRdb lists one record per CDR3 protein. The table lists over 350,000 distinct CDR3 sequences, 85% to 90% of them singletons. In regard to this clonotype: One junction end does not reproduce the germline sequence, and a read error may be involved.

The sequencing sample was made of CD8+ T cells from PBMCs. This chain uses TRBV7-9 with TRBJ2-4; D call uncertain. The receptor comes from a human donor with multiple sclerosis. The CDR3 here is CASSDSSDPQWNTQYF. The CDR3 DNA sequence: TGTGCCAGCAGCGACTCTTCGGACCCTCAGTGGAACACTCAGTACTTC.